This T cell receptor (beta chain) stems from a study of T cells after somatic rescue of genetic block. Only one count was recorded for this clone. V lost 5 bases, J lost 1 base, and 4 bases stayed unmatched. In germline, CDR1 is LNHDA, CDR2 SQIVND (reference sequence). The CDR3 covers 16 residues. Some clones are missing from TCRdb's copy, which holds only in-frame ones; the method was immunoSEQ multiplex PCR. Of about 67,000 clones listed, about 92% were seen once; the top ten hold about 2.9%. Sequenced sample: peripheral blood mononuclear cells (PBMCs). The rearrangement links TRBV19 to TRBJ2-3; 12 positions match TRBD2. This clonotype was obtained from a man aged 35-49 years. The CDR3 loop reads CASSLLAGGGTDTQYF. CDR3 coding DNA: TGTGCCAGTAGTCTGCTAGCGGGGGGGGGCACAGATACGCAGTATTTT.